This TCR beta chain was identified during a study of OX40 agonist ivuxolimab in advanced cancers. V lost 5 bases and J 2 bases, leaving 22 bases between the germline ends. Germline-derived CDR1 and CDR2 are LNHNV and YYDKDF (reference sequence). The CDR3 has 17 residues. Profiled with immunoSEQ multiplex PCR; TCRdb holds only in-frame clones, not every one. The data contain about 94,000 clones, around 86% of them singletons. V and J are TRBV15 and TRBJ2-7, with D possibly being TRBD1 (5 bases). The sequences come from CD4+ or CD8+ T cells sorted from blood, collected in a trial of the OX40 agonist ivuxolimab. The sequence derives from an adult with an advanced solid tumor such as melanoma, head and neck, liver or kidney cancer. In DNA, the CDR3 is TGTGCCACCAGCGTCGAGCCGGGCAGGGTAACAACCTACGAGCAGTACTTC. Its protein is CATSVEPGRVTTYEQYF.